Listed here is a single TCR beta chain. Its antigen is as yet unknown. A single base separates this from a much larger clone, so it may be a read error. TCRbeta libraries were built with three rounds of nested PCR, modified from ARM-PCR. TCRdb re-analysed the multiplex PCR reads in MiXCR, keeping a single row per CDR3 protein. This table holds 89,000 or so distinct CDR3 sequences, around three fifths found once. This sample stems from a study of tumor and adjacent non-tumor tissue in lung cancer. Overall study: The patients, around 9 men and 4 or 5 women, were 31 to 76 with stage I to III disease.

Germline V lookup: CDR1 SGHTA, CDR2 FQGNSA. The V gene lost 5 bases and the J gene lost 4 bases, with 17 bases spanning the gap. The CDR3 is 15 residues long. Study-wide points: Shorter survival was associated with higher TCR diversity in tumors. Significantly higher TCR diversity was found in tumor than normal lung.

The template was RNA from unsorted bulk tissue. Newly diagnosed lung cancer patients had thoracic surgery in China, August–late 2014, without prior chemotherapy. This TCR was recovered from a man aged 70-80 years with non-small cell lung cancer. Input material: lung tumor tissue. V and J are TRBV7-2 and TRBJ2-5; D might be TRBD2 (5 bases). CDR3 sequence: CASSTSVRALETQYF. The CDR3 nucleotides read TGTGCCAGCAGCACGAGCGTGAGGGCCCTAGAGACCCAGTACTTC.